In its sample, the clone carrying this T cell receptor beta chain was seen many times. Its matching antigen is unknown. RNA transcripts served as the template for amplifying TCR beta CDR3 regions. During a first-round RT-PCR of the TCR CDR3, the HTBI primer set was used. Using its own MiXCR run on the multiplex PCR reads, TCRdb lists one record per CDR3 protein. This sample has about 290,000 distinct CDR3 sequences, with about 15% found just once. The germline gives CDR1 MNHNS, CDR2 SASEGT. Trimming removed 7 bases from V and 3 bases from J, with 12 bases in between. This CDR3 comprises 13 residues. The source of the sample is a study of T cells in Graves' hyperthyroidism and ophthalmopathy. For the study at large: The authors collected peripheral blood at initial diagnosis, before any treatment. The study, taken as a whole, reports: In the analysis, a 13 V-J model separated ophthalmopathy from stable hyperthyroidism. Most thyroid clonotypes with frequency above 0.001 were detected in blood.

What was sequenced was blood. This TCR was recovered from a young man with Graves' hyperthyroidism. The V call is TRBV6-1, the J call TRBJ1-2; tentative D call: TRBD1 (6 bases). Written as DNA, the CDR3 is TGTGCCAGCACCTTTGGACAGCACTATGGCTACACCTTC. Its protein is CASTFGQHYGYTF.